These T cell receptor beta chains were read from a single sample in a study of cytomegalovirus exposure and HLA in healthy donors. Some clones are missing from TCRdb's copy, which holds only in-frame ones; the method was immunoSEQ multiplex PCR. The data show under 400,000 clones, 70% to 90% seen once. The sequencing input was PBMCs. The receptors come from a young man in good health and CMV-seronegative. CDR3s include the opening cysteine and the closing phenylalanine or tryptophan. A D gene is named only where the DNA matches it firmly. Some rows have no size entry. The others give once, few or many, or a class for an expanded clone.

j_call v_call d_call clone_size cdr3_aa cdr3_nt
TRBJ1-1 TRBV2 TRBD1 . CASRDRGRSYPAFF TGTGCCAGCAGAGACAGGGGAAGGTCCTATCCGGCTTTCTTT
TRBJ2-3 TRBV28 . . CASSYMGASTDTQYF TGTGCCAGCAGTTACATGGGGGCTAGCACAGATACGCAGTATTTT
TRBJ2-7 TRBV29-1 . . CSVEDPQGSSYEQYF TGCAGCGTTGAAGATCCGCAGGGTAGCTCCTACGAGCAGTACTTC
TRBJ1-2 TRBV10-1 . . CASSDGDNYGYTF TGCGCCAGCAGTGATGGAGATAACTATGGCTACACCTTC
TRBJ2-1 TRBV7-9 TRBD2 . CASSSSGGTYNEQFF TGTGCCAGCAGCTCTAGCGGGGGGACCTACAATGAGCAGTTCTTC
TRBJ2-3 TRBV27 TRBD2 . CASSLYPAGGFVFSTDTQYF TGTGCCAGCAGTTTATACCCAGCGGGGGGCTTTGTTTTTAGCACAGATACGCAGTATTTT
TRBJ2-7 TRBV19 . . CASSMRGYEQYF TGTGCCAGTAGTATGAGAGGTTACGAGCAGTACTTC
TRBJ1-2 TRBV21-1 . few CASSYGPPPYGYTF TGTGCCAGCAGCTACGGTCCCCCGCCCTATGGCTACACCTTC
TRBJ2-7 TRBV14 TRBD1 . CASSQEGTGHYEQYF TGTGCCAGCAGCCAAGAGGGGACAGGCCATTACGAGCAGTACTTC
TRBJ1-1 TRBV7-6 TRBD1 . CASSSQGAGTEAFF TGTGCCAGCAGCTCACAGGGGGCAGGGACTGAAGCTTTCTTT
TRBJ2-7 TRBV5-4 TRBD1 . CASSGDTGGRYEQYF TGTGCCAGCAGCGGAGATACAGGGGGTCGCTACGAGCAGTACTTC
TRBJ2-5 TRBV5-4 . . CASTNRRGGQETQYF TGTGCCAGCACCAATAGGAGGGGGGGACAAGAGACCCAGTACTTC
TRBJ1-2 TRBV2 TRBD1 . CASTLTGVNYGYTF TGTGCCAGCACTCTGACAGGGGTAAACTATGGCTACACCTTC
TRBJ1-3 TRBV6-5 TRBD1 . CASNRGIAGNTIYF TGTGCCAGCAACAGGGGCATTGCTGGAAACACCATATATTTT
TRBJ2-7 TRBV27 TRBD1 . CASSLGTGGSYEQYF TGTGCCAGCAGTCTGGGGACAGGGGGCTCCTACGAGCAGTACTTC
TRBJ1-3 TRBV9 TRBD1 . CASSGGGKPGQGIGNTIYF TGTGCCAGCAGCGGAGGGGGCAAGCCGGGACAGGGTATCGGAAACACCATATATTTT
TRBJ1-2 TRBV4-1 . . CASSPTGCYTF TGCGCCAGCAGCCCCACAGGGTGCTACACCTTC
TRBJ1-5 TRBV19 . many CASSMQGYQPQHF TGTGCCAGTAGTATGCAGGGATATCAGCCCCAGCATTTT
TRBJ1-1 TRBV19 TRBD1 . CASSAGTGGTEAFF TGTGCCAGTAGTGCCGGGACAGGGGGCACTGAAGCTTTCTTT
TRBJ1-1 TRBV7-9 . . CASSLQGNTEAFF TGTGCCAGCAGCCTCCAGGGAAACACTGAAGCTTTCTTT
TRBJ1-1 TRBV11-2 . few CASSAARTGWEAFF TGTGCCAGCAGCGCCGCCCGGACGGGGTGGGAAGCTTTCTTT
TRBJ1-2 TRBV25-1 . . CASSERYGGVYGYTF TGTGCCAGCAGTGAACGATACGGCGGGGTATATGGCTACACCTTC
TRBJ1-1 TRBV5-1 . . CASSLFGKPDRRNTEAFF TGCGCCAGCAGCTTGTTTGGGAAGCCTGACAGGCGCAACACTGAAGCTTTCTTT
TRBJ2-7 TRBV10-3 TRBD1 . CAISESGRGRAYEQYF TGTGCCATCAGTGAGTCGGGCAGGGGGCGCGCCTACGAGCAGTACTTC